This is a list of T cell receptor beta chains from one sample in a study of patients and donors after allogeneic stem cell transplantation. TCRdb re-analysed the RT-PCR reads in MiXCR, keeping a single row per CDR3 protein. Among 800,000 to 1,000,000 distinct CDR3 sequences listed, approximately 19% were seen once. Material for sequencing was blood, either unsorted or a sorted T cell fraction (not recorded which). All receptors derive from a human donor who was either an allogeneic HSCT recipient or a stem cell or donor lymphocyte infusion donor (not recorded which). It is not recorded whose cells these are; they may come from a transplant donor. The CDR3 runs from the conserved cysteine through the conserved F or W. D genes are given only for firm matches. Rows give clone size only sometimes, using once, few, many, or a class for an expanded clone.

D gene	V gene	J gene	clone size	CDR3 protein	CDR3 DNA
NA	TRBV4-1	TRBJ2-3	NA	CASSQDQDRTGPLVTDTQYF	TGCGCCAGCAGCCAAGATCAGGATCGCACAGGACCATTAGTGACAGATACGCAGTATTTT
TRBD1	TRBV29-1	TRBJ1-2	few	CSVGQGAGDYGYTF	TGCAGCGTGGGACAGGGGGCCGGGGACTATGGCTACACCTTC
NA	TRBV12-3/TRBV12-4	TRBJ1-2	few	CASSLALKGAGGYTF	TGTGCCAGCAGTTTAGCGCTAAAAGGGGCCGGAGGCTACACCTTC
TRBD1	TRBV7-2	TRBJ1-2	few	CASSPIRSDRGNYGYTF	TGTGCCAGCAGCCCCATTAGGTCGGACAGGGGCAACTATGGCTACACCTTC
NA	TRBV20-1	TRBJ2-1	NA	CSARIPPGFNEQFF	TGCAGTGCTAGAATCCCTCCCGGGTTCAATGAGCAGTTCTTC
NA	TRBV10-3	TRBJ1-1	few	CAINLGDNTEAFF	TGTGCCATCAATCTTGGAGATAACACTGAAGCTTTCTTT
TRBD1	TRBV6-1	TRBJ1-3	NA	CASSQKGQGVSGNTIYF	TGTGCCAGCAGTCAAAAGGGACAGGGGGTATCTGGAAACACCATATATTTT
NA	TRBV3-1	TRBJ2-1	NA	CASSHSGNEQFF	TGTGCCAGCAGCCATTCAGGCAATGAGCAGTTCTTC
NA	TRBV4-1	TRBJ2-1	many	CASSQTFLNEQFF	TGCGCCAGCAGCCAGACTTTTCTTAATGAGCAGTTCTTC
NA	TRBV12-3/TRBV12-4	TRBJ1-3	many	CASSFAGAVNTIYF	TGTGCCAGCAGTTTTGCAGGGGCAGTTAACACCATATATTTT
NA	TRBV10-3	TRBJ2-3	many	CAISEKSGSTDTQYF	TGTGCCATCAGTGAGAAGTCCGGCAGCACAGATACGCAGTATTTT
TRBD2	TRBV7-6	TRBJ2-1	few	CASSYSGGGYNEQFF	TGTGCCAGCAGCTACAGCGGGGGAGGTTACAATGAGCAGTTCTTC
NA	TRBV20-1	TRBJ1-1	few	CSARGGGAEAFF	TGCAGTGCTAGAGGAGGCGGGGCTGAAGCTTTCTTT
TRBD1	TRBV9	TRBJ2-7	many	CASSTTGGEQYF	TGTGCCAGCAGCACAACAGGGGGCGAGCAGTACTTC
NA	TRBV12-3/TRBV12-4	TRBJ2-5	NA	CASTLRGAGPGAQYF	TGTGCCAGCACCCTACGAGGGGCGGGACCCGGGGCCCAGTACTTC
TRBD1	TRBV5-1	TRBJ1-1	few	CASSLLQGAGAEAFF	TGCGCCAGCAGCTTATTACAGGGGGCCGGCGCTGAAGCTTTCTTT
NA	TRBV10-3	TRBJ2-7	NA	CATSVVSGAYEQYF	TGTGCCACCTCAGTCGTAAGTGGTGCCTACGAGCAGTACTTC
NA	TRBV30	TRBJ1-5	few	CAWGGTGNQPQHF	TGTGCCTGGGGAGGGACGGGCAATCAGCCCCAGCATTTT
TRBD1	TRBV5-1	TRBJ1-6	few	CASSSGTGVRNSPLHF	TGCGCCAGCAGCTCCGGGACAGGGGTGCGGAATTCACCCCTCCACTTT
NA	TRBV3-1	TRBJ2-1	many	CASSLGTPRVHEQFF	TGTGCCAGCAGCCTCGGGACTCCCCGTGTGCATGAGCAGTTCTTC
TRBD2	TRBV20-1	TRBJ2-5	few	CSASPLSGASQETQYF	TGCAGTGCTAGCCCCCTTAGCGGGGCCAGTCAAGAGACCCAGTACTTC
NA	TRBV11-2	TRBJ2-7	NA	CASSLEGTSYEQYF	TGTGCCAGCAGCTTAGAGGGCACCTCCTACGAGCAGTACTTC
NA	TRBV12-3/TRBV12-4	TRBJ2-7	few	CASSRAVAEQYF	TGTGCCAGCAGTCGCGCGGTGGCCGAGCAGTACTTC
TRBD1	TRBV4-1	TRBJ1-1	NA	CASSPITGVTEAFF	TGCGCCAGCAGCCCAATCACAGGGGTGACTGAAGCTTTCTTT
TRBD1	TRBV20-1	TRBJ2-7	NA	CSASVTGGSYEQYF	TGCAGTGCTAGTGTGACAGGGGGTTCCTACGAGCAGTACTTC
NA	TRBV5-1	TRBJ1-1	NA	CASSPRAVKDTEAFF	TGCGCCAGCAGCCCCCGGGCAGTAAAAGACACTGAAGCTTTCTTT
NA	TRBV20-1	TRBJ1-4	NA	CSAGDTLQEKLFF	TGCAGTGCTGGTGACACCCTCCAGGAAAAACTGTTTTTT
NA	TRBV20-1	TRBJ1-1	NA	CSAAQGRINTEAFF	TGCAGTGCCGCACAGGGAAGAATCAACACTGAAGCTTTCTTT
NA	TRBV28	TRBJ1-1	few	CALRGAQNTEAFF	TGTGCCCTCCGGGGAGCGCAAAACACTGAAGCTTTCTTT
TRBD1	TRBV12-3/TRBV12-4	TRBJ2-7	few	CASSTGTGASYEQYF	TGTGCCAGCAGTACCGGGACAGGGGCCTCCTACGAGCAGTACTTC
NA	TRBV6-1	TRBJ1-5	NA	CASTDFLQGPGNQPQHF	TGTGCCAGCACCGATTTCCTCCAGGGTCCCGGCAATCAGCCCCAGCATTTT
NA	TRBV12-3/TRBV12-4	TRBJ1-5	many	CASSGQLNQPQHF	TGTGCCAGCAGTGGACAGCTCAATCAGCCCCAGCATTTT